This TCR beta chain was sequenced during a study of regulatory T cells in long-lasting Graves disease. Study context: Those Graves' patients who were newly diagnosed had been on antithyroid drugs under 3 months.

Assembly of TCR beta libraries relied on iRepertoire HTBI primers together with Arm-PCR of CDR3 regions. One entry per CDR3 protein, called by TCRdb with MiXCR from the multiplex PCR reads. The profile shows about 500,000 distinct CDR3 sequences, around 12% of them singletons. Germline-derived CDR1 and CDR2 are SGHAT and FQNNGV. The CDR3 is 13 residues long. With 0 bases removed from V and 4 bases from J, the gap between germline ends came to 7 bases. Study-wide results and limits: Few sampled subjects may have lowered accuracy.

This clonotype has ten or more counts. Its matching antigen is unknown. As for time point: newly diagnosed GD, antithyroid drugs for less than 3 months. With RNA extracted from PBMCs as input, the TCR library was made. These same records also appear under a second study, on T cells in Graves' hyperthyroidism and ophthalmopathy. From that paper: With a median lead of approximately 6 months before onset, the model predicted ophthalmopathy.

The gene calls are TRBV11-2 and TRBJ2-7, with D tentatively TRBD2 (5 bases). The source material was peripheral blood mononuclear cells (PBMCs), sampled at new diagnosis, from a patient treated with antithyroid drugs. The clonotype was recovered from a woman in her twenties or thirties with Graves disease. This chain's CDR3 is CASSLDGDYEQYF. The CDR3 DNA follows: TGTGCCAGCAGCTTAGACGGGGATTACGAGCAGTACTTC. Full variable domain (outside the CDR3, taken from reference TRBV11-2 and TRBJ2-7): EAGVAQSPRYKIIEKRQSVAFWCNPISGHATLYWYQQILGQGPKLLIQFQNNGVVDDSQLPKDRFSAERLKGVDSTLKIQPAKLEDSAVYLCASSLDGDYEQYFGPGTRLTVT.